The rows below give T cell receptor beta chains drawn from one sample of a study of shared clonotypes between healthy human individuals. Sequencing used immunoSEQ multiplex PCR; TCRdb keeps in-frame clones, though not all of them. Altogether millions of clones are present, approximately 94% being singletons, with the ten largest covering about 1.8%. Sequenced input: naive CD8+ T cells from PBMCs. These receptors were collected from a man aged 18 to 35 in good health. Some clones in this sample may be carry-over from other donors' samples. Both conserved end residues are part of each CDR3. A D gene is named only where the DNA matches it firmly. Only some rows state a clone size, as once, few, many or a class for expanded clones.

abundance: .
j_gene: TRBJ1-2
len: 16
d_gene: .
v_gene: TRBV9
CDR3aa: CASSGPGKMANYGYTF
CDR3nt: TGTGCCAGCAGCGGGCCAGGGAAAATGGCTAACTATGGCTACACCTTC

abundance: .
j_gene: TRBJ1-5
len: 13
d_gene: .
v_gene: TRBV19
CDR3aa: CASSIDGEEPQHF
CDR3nt: TGTGCCAGTAGTATCGACGGGGAAGAGCCCCAGCATTTT

abundance: .
j_gene: TRBJ1-1
len: 13
d_gene: TRBD1
v_gene: TRBV27
CDR3aa: CASRDRGNTEAFF
CDR3nt: TGTGCCAGCAGAGACAGGGGGAACACTGAAGCTTTCTTT

abundance: .
j_gene: TRBJ2-5
len: 10
d_gene: .
v_gene: TRBV20-1
CDR3aa: CSASLRTQYF
CDR3nt: TGCAGTGCTAGCTTAAGGACCCAGTACTTC

abundance: .
j_gene: TRBJ1-2
len: 13
d_gene: .
v_gene: TRBV28
CDR3aa: CASRTDSDYGYTF
CDR3nt: TGTGCCAGCAGGACGGACAGCGACTATGGCTACACCTTC

abundance: .
j_gene: TRBJ1-5
len: 14
d_gene: .
v_gene: TRBV10-3
CDR3aa: CAISESGLRQPQHF
CDR3nt: TGTGCCATCAGTGAGTCGGGATTGAGGCAGCCCCAGCATTTT

abundance: .
j_gene: TRBJ2-3
len: 13
d_gene: .
v_gene: TRBV9
CDR3aa: CASSVGGSDTQYF
CDR3nt: TGTGCCAGCAGCGTAGGGGGTTCGGATACGCAGTATTTT

abundance: .
j_gene: TRBJ2-3
len: 15
d_gene: TRBD1
v_gene: TRBV27
CDR3aa: CASSLGQGGTDTQYF
CDR3nt: TGTGCCAGCAGTTTAGGACAGGGGGGCACAGATACGCAGTATTTT

abundance: .
j_gene: TRBJ2-7
len: 15
d_gene: .
v_gene: TRBV7-9
CDR3aa: CASSLEGRAAYEQYF
CDR3nt: TGTGCCAGCAGCTTAGAGGGCAGGGCAGCCTACGAGCAGTACTTC

abundance: .
j_gene: TRBJ1-4
len: 15
d_gene: .
v_gene: TRBV5-5
CDR3aa: CASSLSDGGSEKLFF
CDR3nt: TGTGCCAGCAGCTTGTCCGACGGGGGGAGTGAAAAACTGTTTTTT

abundance: .
j_gene: TRBJ2-3
len: 15
d_gene: .
v_gene: TRBV12-5
CDR3aa: CASGLGGLSTDTQYF
CDR3nt: TGTGCTAGTGGTTTAGGGGGGCTAAGCACAGATACGCAGTATTTT

abundance: .
j_gene: TRBJ2-7
len: 14
d_gene: .
v_gene: TRBV28
CDR3aa: CASSPLRGPSEQYF
CDR3nt: TGTGCCAGCAGTCCCTTACGGGGCCCCTCCGAGCAGTACTTC

abundance: few
j_gene: TRBJ1-1
len: 12
d_gene: .
v_gene: TRBV7-9
CDR3aa: CAILGGYTEAFF
CDR3nt: TGTGCCATACTTGGTGGATACACTGAAGCTTTCTTT

abundance: once
j_gene: TRBJ2-7
len: 14
d_gene: .
v_gene: TRBV28
CDR3aa: CASREEIGWGEQYF
CDR3nt: TGTGCCAGCAGAGAGGAGATCGGGTGGGGGGAGCAGTACTTC

abundance: .
j_gene: TRBJ1-5
len: 17
d_gene: .
v_gene: TRBV19
CDR3aa: CASSILGLEQGLQPQHF
CDR3nt: TGTGCCAGTAGTATTTTAGGGTTGGAACAGGGACTTCAGCCCCAGCATTTT

abundance: .
j_gene: TRBJ2-6
len: 14
d_gene: .
v_gene: TRBV9
CDR3aa: CASSWTSGANVLTF
CDR3nt: TGTGCCAGCAGCTGGACCTCTGGGGCCAACGTCCTGACTTTC

abundance: few
j_gene: TRBJ2-7
len: 15
d_gene: .
v_gene: TRBV28
CDR3aa: CASSLWAGERGEQYF
CDR3nt: TGTGCCAGCAGTTTATGGGCAGGGGAGAGGGGCGAGCAGTACTTC

abundance: .
j_gene: TRBJ1-2
len: 19
d_gene: .
v_gene: TRBV5-5
CDR3aa: CASSLDEFAGATFDYGYTF
CDR3nt: TGTGCCAGCAGCTTGGATGAATTTGCAGGGGCCACCTTTGACTATGGCTACACCTTC

abundance: .
j_gene: TRBJ2-1
len: 16
d_gene: TRBD1
v_gene: TRBV15
CDR3aa: CATSRGAGGDYNEQFF
CDR3nt: TGTGCCACCAGCAGGGGTGCAGGGGGCGACTACAATGAGCAGTTCTTC

abundance: .
j_gene: TRBJ2-1
len: 14
d_gene: TRBD2
v_gene: TRBV19
CDR3aa: CASSGLAGPHEQFF
CDR3nt: TGTGCCAGTAGTGGGCTAGCGGGACCCCATGAGCAGTTCTTC

abundance: .
j_gene: TRBJ2-5
len: 13
d_gene: .
v_gene: TRBV6-5
CDR3aa: CASSYGGRETQYF
CDR3nt: TGTGCCAGCAGTTACGGGGGAAGAGAGACCCAGTACTTC

abundance: .
j_gene: TRBJ2-7
len: 13
d_gene: .
v_gene: TRBV14
CDR3aa: CASSLGRPYEQYF
CDR3nt: TGTGCCAGCAGCTTGGGGAGACCCTACGAGCAGTACTTC

abundance: .
j_gene: TRBJ2-1
len: 13
d_gene: TRBD2
v_gene: TRBV19
CDR3aa: CASSMSGSNEQFF
CDR3nt: TGTGCCAGTAGTATGAGCGGGAGCAATGAGCAGTTCTTC